This TCR beta chain stems from a study of cytomegalovirus exposure and HLA in healthy donors. Study overall: Clustering assigned about 79% of the roughly 380 genotyped donors to the Caucasian-associated ancestry cluster.

The germline V gene has CDR1 LNHDA and CDR2 SQIVND (reference sequence). The CDR3 consists of 16 residues. Deletions cut 3 bases from V and 1 base from J, with 15 bases between. Comments on this clone: Its matching antigen is unknown.

It was with 60 Vbeta and 13 Jbeta primers that the PCR ran. The method was immunoSEQ multiplex PCR; TCRdb's version includes in-frame clones alone and lacks a portion of them. The table lists 38,000 or so clones. Broader study findings: Associated with cytomegalovirus, according to the listing, were some 150 TCR beta chains.

The rearrangement links TRBV19 to TRBJ1-1; a possible D gene is TRBD1 (6 bases). Sequenced material: PBMCs. The receptor's source is a man aged 35 to 55 in good health and CMV-seropositive. The CDR3 loop reads CASSIINRAPNTEAFF. The CDR3, as DNA: TGTGCCAGTAGTATTATCAACAGGGCACCGAACACTGAAGCTTTCTTT.